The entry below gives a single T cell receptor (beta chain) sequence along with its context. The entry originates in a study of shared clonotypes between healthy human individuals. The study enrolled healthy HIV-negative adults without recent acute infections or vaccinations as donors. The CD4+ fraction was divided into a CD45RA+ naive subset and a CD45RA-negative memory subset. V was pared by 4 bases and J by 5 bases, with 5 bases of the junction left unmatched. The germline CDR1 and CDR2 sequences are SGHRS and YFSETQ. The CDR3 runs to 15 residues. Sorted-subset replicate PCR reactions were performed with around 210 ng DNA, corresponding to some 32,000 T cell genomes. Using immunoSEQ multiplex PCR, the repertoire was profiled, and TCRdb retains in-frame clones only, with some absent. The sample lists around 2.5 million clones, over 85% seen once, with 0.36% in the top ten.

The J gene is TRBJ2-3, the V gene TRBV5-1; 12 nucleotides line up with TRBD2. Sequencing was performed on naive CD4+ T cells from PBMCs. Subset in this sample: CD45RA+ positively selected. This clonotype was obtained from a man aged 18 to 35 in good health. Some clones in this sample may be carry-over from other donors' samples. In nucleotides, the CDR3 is TGCGCCAGCAGCATCCAACTAGCGGGGGGAGATACGCAGTATTTT. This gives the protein CASSIQLAGGDTQYF.